The 20 T cell receptor beta chains below all came from one sample that was sequenced in a study of blood T cells in healthy people across ages. The use of a sample-barcoded 5' primer and a J-beta primer mix characterized a second PCR of roughly 6 to 11 cycles. TCRdb analysed the 5' RACE reads with MiXCR anew, one entry per CDR3 protein. The data contain about 670,000 distinct CDR3 sequences, 40% to 45% of them singletons. Material: blood. The source is a man older than 75 in good health.

This clonotype was counted ten times or more. The rearrangement joins TRBV28 to TRBJ2-6; 11 bases fit TRBD2. V dropped 6 bases and J dropped 1; count of bases not matched to a gene: 8. This CDR3 contains 18 residues. Germline CDR1 MDHEN, CDR2 SYDVKM. The CDR3 DNA reads TGTGCCAGCAGGATTGGTGCTAGCGGGAGGTCTGGGGCCAACGTCCTGACTTTC. Amino acids: CASRIGASGRSGANVLTF. Filled out from reference TRBV28 and TRBJ2-6, the complete variable domain reads DVKVTQSSRYLVKRTGEKVFLECVQDMDHENMFWYRQDPGLGLRLIYFSYDVKMKEKGDIPEGYSVSREKKERFSLILESASTNQTSMYLCASRIGASGRSGANVLTFGAGSRLTVL.

There are many counts of this clonotype. The rearrangement joins TRBV3-1 to TRBJ2-5; D is tentatively TRBD1 or TRBD2 (5 bases each). Germline CDR1 is LGHDT and CDR2 is YNNKEL (reference sequence). V was pared by 8 bases and J by 3 bases, with 13 bases between. The CDR3 contains 13 residues. DNA of the CDR3: TGTGCCAGCGGCTGGGACGGCGAAGAGACCCAGTACTTC. It codes for CASGWDGEETQYF.

This clonotype was counted only a few times. The genes are TRBV18 and TRBJ2-7; 7 bases are a match to TRBD2. The CDR3 runs 14 residues. V gave up 3 bases and J gave up 3 bases; unmatched junction bases: 5. Germline CDR1 is KGHSH and CDR2 is LQKENI. CDR3: CASSPRDYVYEQYF. DNA of the CDR3: TGTGCCAGCTCACCCCGGGACTATGTCTACGAGCAGTACTTC.

The chain joins TRBV15 to TRBJ2-3, with a tentative D call TRBD2 (5 bases). V was trimmed by 0 bases and J by 3 bases, leaving 10 bases between them. The CDR3 consists of 15 residues. Germline V gives CDR1 LNHNV, CDR2 YYDKDF (reference sequence). DNA for the CDR3: TGTGCCACCAGCAGAGATCGTCCGGGAACAGATACGCAGTATTTT. It specifies CATSRDRPGTDTQYF.

The chain employs TRBV20-1 and TRBJ1-2; TRBD1 agrees at 10 bases. The CDR3 consists of 14 residues. V gave up 1 base and J gave up 8 bases; unmatched junction bases: 7. Germline values: CDR1 DFQATT, CDR2 SNEGSKA (reference sequence). The CDR3 sequence: CSARVGTGDGGYTF. DNA of the CDR3: TGCAGTGCTAGAGTTGGGACAGGGGATGGGGGCTACACCTTC.

This clonotype was observed at least ten times. The chain employs TRBV28 and TRBJ2-4, with 11 positions matching TRBD1. The CDR3 extends over 15 amino acids. After removal of 3 bases from V and 8 bases from J, the junction contained 6 bases not matched to a gene. The germline V gene encodes CDR1 MDHEN and CDR2 SYDVKM. The CDR3 reads CASSLGGDRGDIQYF. In nucleotides, the CDR3 is TGTGCCAGCAGTTTGGGGGGGGACAGGGGGGACATTCAGTACTTC.

The chain has TRBV11-3 and TRBJ2-1; the D call may be TRBD1 or TRBD2 (5 bases each). Germline V gene data show CDR1 as SGHNT and CDR2 as YENEEA. Trimming removed 5 bases from V and 5 bases from J, with 16 bases in between. The CDR3 extends over 15 amino acids. CDR3 in DNA: TGTGCCAGCAGCCTGGGGACGGTGGTGAACAATGAGCAGTTCTTC. It encodes CASSLGTVVNNEQFF.

The V gene is TRBV20-1, the J gene TRBJ2-1; perhaps D is TRBD1 or TRBD2 (5 bases each). From germline, CDR1 is DFQATT and CDR2 SNEGSKA (reference sequence). The CDR3 contains 14 residues. V shed 7 bases and J shed 0 bases, with 13 bases lying between them. This chain's CDR3 is CSGGGQGSYNEQFF. The CDR3 region has the DNA TGCAGTGGGGGCGGGCAAGGCTCCTACAATGAGCAGTTCTTC.

The chain couples TRBV4-3 to TRBJ2-5; D may be TRBD1 (5 bases). V was clipped by 0 bases and J by 4 bases, with 18 bases between them. The CDR3 spans 17 residues. In germline, CDR1 is LGHNA, CDR2 YSLEER. The CDR3 protein is CASSQESKSQGLETQYF. CDR3 bases: TGCGCCAGCAGCCAAGAATCTAAGTCCCAGGGTTTAGAGACCCAGTACTTC.

With regard to this clonotype: The junction and the germline gene differ at one end; a read error may be behind it. The CDR3 sequence: CVSSLAVGRVADTQYF. As DNA, the CDR3 is TGTGTCAGCAGCTTAGCAGTTGGGAGGGTGGCAGATACGCAGTATTTT. This rearrangement joins TRBV7-2 to TRBJ2-3, with TRBD2 identical over 7 bases. CDR1 is SGHTA and CDR2 is FQGNSA in the germline V gene. The CDR3 runs 16 residues.

V is TRBV12-3 or TRBV12-4 and J is TRBJ2-1; D possibly corresponds to TRBD2 (5 bases). The J call could be wrong; TRBJ2-7 is a better fit for the DNA end. This CDR3 comprises 16 residues. CDR3 bases: TGTGCCAGCACTTTTGGAGGTGCTAGCCGTTACAATGAGCAGTACTTC. Protein sequence: CASTFGGASRYNEQYF.

CDR3 DNA: TGTGCCACCAGTGATTTATCCGCTAGCGGTAAGATTTCGCAGTTCTTC. This codes for CATSDLSASGKISQFF. The chain recombines TRBV24-1 with TRBJ2-1; 7 nucleotides agree with TRBD2. The CDR3 spans 16 residues. The junction had 14 bases not matched to a gene; V was cut back by 1 base and J by 12 bases. CDR1 and CDR2 from the germline V gene are KGHDR and SFDVKD.

The J gene is TRBJ2-3, the V gene TRBV24-1, with D perhaps matching TRBD1 (6 bases). The CDR3 spans 13 residues. Trimming cost V 7 bases and J 5 bases, with 12 bases left between them. Germline V gene lookup returns CDR1 KGHDR and CDR2 SFDVKD. The CDR3 DNA sequence: TGTGCCACCAGCGCAACAGGGCAAGATACGCAGTATTTT. Protein sequence: CATSATGQDTQYF.

This clonotype came up once. This chain joins TRBV7-2 and TRBJ2-7; TRBD1 matches 7 bases. The CDR3 loop spans 16 amino acids. Germline V lookup: CDR1 SGHTA, CDR2 FQGNSA. The V segment lost 8 bases and the J segment 0 bases; nucleotides outside the gene matches: 13. CDR3 sequence reads: CASGSRRGRSSYEQYF. CDR3 bases: TGTGCCAGCGGCTCGAGAAGGGGGCGCAGCTCCTACGAGCAGTACTTC.

The chain has TRBV20-1 and TRBJ1-1; D is ambiguous. Deletions cut 5 bases from V and 0 bases from J, with 4 bases between. In germline, CDR1 is DFQATT, CDR2 SNEGSKA (reference sequence). The CDR3 loop spans 11 amino acids. CDR3 amino acids: CSAPVNTEAFF. The CDR3 nucleotides read TGCAGTGCTCCAGTGAACACTGAAGCTTTCTTT.

CDR3 coding DNA: TGCGCCAGCAGCTTGTCGACGTCGGGCGGGAGGGTCGGCGGGGAGCTGTTTTTT. Amino acids: CASSLSTSGGRVGGELFF. This chain joins TRBV5-1 and TRBJ2-2; 9 positions match TRBD2. V lost 1 base to trimming and J lost 7 bases; unmatched junction nucleotides: 14. The CDR3 spans 18 residues. Germline V CDR1 and CDR2: SGHRS, YFSETQ.

DNA of the CDR3: TGTGCCAGCAGGTCAGGAGGCTCTGGAAACACCATATATTTT. Translated, it gives CASRSGGSGNTIYF. This sequence joins TRBV6-2 or TRBV6-3 and TRBJ1-3; D is undetermined. This CDR3 contains 14 residues. V lost 6 bases and J 0 bases, leaving 9 bases between the germline ends. Germline values: CDR1 MNHEY, CDR2 SVGEGT.

The chain has TRBV7-8 and TRBJ2-5; 9 nucleotides line up with TRBD2. Germline V gene data show CDR1 as SGHVS and CDR2 as FQNEAQ. V was clipped by 4 bases and J by 11 bases; unmatched bases: 20. The CDR3 runs 17 residues. The CDR3 region has the DNA TGTGCCAGCAGCTCGGGGGGTGCGGGAGGGTCCCGGGATGAGCAGTACTTC. Residues: CASSSGGAGGSRDEQYF.

This clonotype has a single count. This chain links TRBV7-6 with TRBJ1-2; D might be TRBD1 (5 bases). CDR1 SGHVS and CDR2 FNYEAQ come from the germline V gene. CDR3 size: 13 residues. The V gene lost 8 bases and the J gene lost 3 bases, with 13 bases spanning the gap. In DNA form, the CDR3 reads TGTGCCAGCCGGGACCCGAGGCACTATGGCTACACCTTC. It specifies CASRDPRHYGYTF.

The chain couples TRBV20-1 to TRBJ2-6, with 7 bases that match TRBD2. Germline lookup yields CDR1 DFQATT and CDR2 SNEGSKA (reference sequence). The CDR3 has 19 amino acids. Trimming took 1 base from V and 0 from J; bases not matched to a gene: 12. DNA for the CDR3: TGCAGTGCTAGAGCGGATGGGAGGGGAGCCCCCTCTGGGGCCAACGTCCTGACTTTC. Translated, it gives CSARADGRGAPSGANVLTF.